The 26 T cell receptor beta chains listed next were all sequenced from one sample in a study of blood T cell repertoires in COVID-19. TCRdb keeps only in-frame clones here, not all; method: immunoSEQ multiplex PCR. The sample consists of 150,000 to 200,000 clones, 80% to 90% of them appearing once. Sequenced sample: peripheral blood. The receptor set was obtained from a woman between 65 and 79 years old with COVID-19, enrolled during active disease.

The chain carries TRBV15 and TRBJ2-6, with a weak D call TRBD1 (6 bases). The germline V gene encodes CDR1 LNHNV and CDR2 YYDKDF (reference sequence). Trimming removed 5 bases at V and 1 base at J, with 18 bases between. The CDR3 spans 18 residues. The CDR3, as DNA: TGTGCCACCAGCGGCTCGGGACACCCTATATCTGGGGCCAACGTCCTGACTTTC. Translation gives CATSGSGHPISGANVLTF.

This clone was seen only a few times. The sample holds other DNA sequences that translate to the same CDR3. The chain uses TRBV6-1 and TRBJ1-1; D may be TRBD1 (6 bases). The CDR3 totals 15 residues. V was trimmed by 1 base and J by 1 base, leaving 10 bases between them. Germline lookup yields CDR1 MNHNS and CDR2 SASEGT. The CDR3 loop is CASSEVGQSNTEAFF. The CDR3 DNA reads TGTGCCAGCAGTGAAGTCGGACAGTCGAACACTGAAGCTTTCTTT.

The CDR3, as DNA: TGTGCCAGCAGCCTAGCGGGCCTAGCCAAAAACATTCAGTACTTC. As protein: CASSLAGLAKNIQYF. The chain joins TRBV3-1 (or the pseudogene TRBV3-2) to TRBJ2-4, with TRBD2 matching 7 bases. V trimming: 4 bases; J trimming: 0 bases; junction bases outside the gene matches: 3. Germline V gene data show CDR1 as LGHDT and CDR2 as YNNKEL (reference sequence). The CDR3 length is 15 residues.

This chain connects TRBV9 to TRBJ2-5, with D maybe TRBD2 (5 bases). Trimming took off 4 bases at V and 5 bases at J, with 24 bases between the two ends. Germline CDR1 is SGDLS and CDR2 is YYNGEE. The CDR3 spans 17 residues. The CDR3 coding sequence is TGTGCCAGCAGCCCGCGCTCGGAGAGGGATTTTGAGGAGACCCAGTACTTC. Residues: CASSPRSERDFEETQYF.

The chain couples TRBV5-4 to TRBJ1-2; 7 nucleotides line up with TRBD1. The CDR3 consists of 13 residues. The J segment lost 6 bases and the V segment lost 7 bases, leaving 9 bases of the junction unmatched. Germline V gene data show CDR1 as SGHNT and CDR2 as YYREEE (reference sequence). CDR3 sequence (DNA): TGTGCCAGCGGCCGACAGGGAGACAATGGCTACACCTTC. Encoded protein: CASGRQGDNGYTF.

The CDR3 reads CASSTGTSGRSDEQFF. The CDR3 DNA reads TGTGCCAGCAGCACGGGGACTAGCGGGAGATCCGATGAGCAGTTCTTC. The rearrangement links TRBV11-3 to TRBJ2-1; 14 bases are a match to TRBD2. V shed 5 bases, J shed 8 bases, and the junction held 8 bases outside the gene matches. Germline lookup yields CDR1 SGHNT and CDR2 YENEEA. This CDR3 is built from 16 residues.

This clone was detected only a few times. This chain links TRBV10-1 with TRBJ2-1, with a possible D match to TRBD1 (6 bases). CDR3 length: 13 residues. With 7 bases removed from V and 7 bases from J, the gap between germline ends came to 14 bases. Germline CDR1 WNHNN, CDR2 SYGVQD (reference sequence). DNA of the CDR3: TGCGCCAGCATGACAGGTAGGGATAATGAGCAGTTCTTC. Translation: CASMTGRDNEQFF.

The chain has TRBV5-4 and TRBJ2-5; the match to TRBD1 covers 7 bases. This CDR3 contains 14 residues. Per the germline V gene, CDR1 is SGHNT and CDR2 is YYREEE (reference sequence). Trimming cost V 5 bases and J 4 bases; bases outside gene matches: 8. The CDR3 region has the DNA TGTGCCAGCAGACTCGACAGGGCGGGAGAGACCCAGTACTTC. Residues: CASRLDRAGETQYF. The full variable domain, its missing parts supplied by reference TRBV5-4 and TRBJ2-5, is ETGVTQSPTHLIKTRGQQVTLRCSSQSGHNTVSWYQQALGQGPQFIFQYYREEENGRGNFPPRFSGLQFPNYSSELNVNALELDDSALYLCASRLDRAGETQYFGPGTRLLVL.

The chain uses TRBV4-2 and TRBJ2-3; no definite D call. V lost 1 base and J lost 5, with 19 bases in between. The CDR3 contains 17 residues. Germline-derived CDR1 and CDR2 are LGHNA and YNFKEQ. Here the CDR3 reads CASSQAGRAAGGDTQYF. CDR3 nucleotides: TGTGCCAGCAGCCAAGCCGGCCGAGCAGCAGGTGGAGATACGCAGTATTTT.

V and J are TRBV6-2 or TRBV6-3 and TRBJ1-1; tentatively, D is TRBD1 (5 bases). Germline CDR1 MNHEY, CDR2 SVGEGT. The CDR3 spans 16 residues. With 2 bases removed from V and 7 bases from J, the gap between germline ends came to 20 bases. The CDR3 DNA reads TGTGCCAGCAGTTACACCAAGGGGCTACTACAAGGTGAAGCTTTCTTT. It encodes CASSYTKGLLQGEAFF.

The rearrangement uses TRBV6-5 and TRBJ1-5; no clear D. The germline V gene encodes CDR1 MNHEY and CDR2 SVGAGI. V shed 8 bases and J shed 7 bases, with 15 bases lying between them. This CDR3 is built from 13 residues. The CDR3 DNA is TGTGCCAGCGCCTGGAGGGCAGAACAGCCCCAGCATTTT. This gives the protein CASAWRAEQPQHF.

The chain uses TRBV5-1 and TRBJ1-1; D is ambiguous. V lost 1 base and J 0 bases, leaving 10 bases between the germline ends. The germline V gene has CDR1 SGHRS and CDR2 YFSETQ. This CDR3 region has 15 residues. The CDR3: CASSLTRSLNTEAFF. CDR3 DNA: TGCGCCAGCAGCTTGACCCGGTCCTTGAACACTGAAGCTTTCTTT.

The chain links TRBV14 to TRBJ1-1; no definite D call. The CDR3 is made up of 12 amino acids. Germline V lookup: CDR1 SGHDN, CDR2 FVKESK. The ends were cut back, 4 bases at V and 1 base at J, with 4 bases in the middle. The CDR3 region has the DNA TGTGCCAGCAGCCCGGGGAACACTGAAGCTTTCTTT. This gives the protein CASSPGNTEAFF.

As for this clone: The same CDR3 also results from other DNA sequences found in this sample. The J gene is TRBJ1-5, the V gene TRBV19; maybe TRBD1 (6 bases). The V and J ends lost 4 bases and 1 base respectively, with 8 bases between them. Germline values: CDR1 LNHDA, CDR2 SQIVND (reference sequence). This CDR3 contains 14 residues. The CDR3 is CASSKDRSNQPQHF. CDR3 nucleotide sequence: TGTGCCAGTAGTAAGGACAGAAGCAATCAGCCCCAGCATTTT. The full variable domain, rest sourced from reference TRBV19 and TRBJ1-5, is DGGITQSPKYLFRKEGQNVTLSCEQNLNHDAMYWYRQDPGQGLRLIYYSQIVNDFQKGDIAEGYSVSREKKESFPLTVTSAQKNPTAFYLCASSKDRSNQPQHFGDGTRLSIL.

This clone was seen at least ten times. The CDR3 coding sequence is TGTGCCATCAGTGTAGGGGGGAACACTGAAGCTTTCTTT. Protein sequence: CAISVGGNTEAFF. The chain has TRBV10-3 and TRBJ1-1, with a possible D match to TRBD1 (6 bases). The CDR3 extends over 13 amino acids. Per the germline V gene, CDR1 is ENHRY and CDR2 is SYGVKD. Trimming removed 4 bases at V and 1 base at J, with 7 bases between.

The chain couples TRBV7-8 to TRBJ1-2, with D possibly matching TRBD1 (6 bases). This CDR3 has 15 residues. V was shortened by 5 bases and J by 4 bases, with 17 bases between the two germline ends. Germline CDR1 SGHVS, CDR2 FQNEAQ. Here the CDR3 reads CASSPRRTESYGYTF. CDR3 DNA sequence: TGTGCCAGCAGCCCGAGGAGGACAGAGTCCTATGGCTACACCTTC.

J is TRBJ2-7 and V is TRBV9; 7 nucleotides line up with TRBD1. The V gene's germline CDR1 is SGDLS and CDR2 YYNGEE. The CDR3 is 15 amino acids. Trimming removed 4 bases from V and 2 bases from J; junction bases left unmatched: 9. CDR3 region: CASSPRRGFPYEQYV. The CDR3 nucleotides are TGTGCCAGCAGCCCCCGCAGGGGGTTTCCCTACGAGCAGTACGTC.

V gene TRBV2 combines with J gene TRBJ2-4, with a possible D match to TRBD1 (6 bases). V was pared by 8 bases and J by 7 bases, with 12 bases between. CDR3 length: 12 amino acids. Per germline, CDR1 SNHLY and CDR2 FYNNEI. CDR3 region: CASRGGRNIQYF. The CDR3 DNA is TGTGCCAGCCGAGGGGGTAGGAACATTCAGTACTTC.

This chain links TRBV5-4 with TRBJ1-2; 10 bases fit TRBD1. The length of the CDR3 is 15 residues. Germline trimming cut 6 bases from V and 6 bases from J; bases unmatched to any gene: 11. Germline V lookup: CDR1 SGHNT, CDR2 YYREEE (reference sequence). The CDR3 loop reads CASNYLGQGIDGYTF. In nucleotides, the CDR3 is TGTGCCAGCAACTACCTGGGACAGGGGATTGATGGCTACACCTTC.

This clone was recorded only once. The chain carries TRBV9 and TRBJ2-5; maybe TRBD2 (6 bases). CDR3 length: 16 residues. Germline CDR1 SGDLS, CDR2 YYNGEE. Trimming removed 4 bases at V and 5 bases at J, with 21 bases between. CDR3 nucleotide sequence: TGTGCCAGCAGCAACTCAAAAACAGGTGGGGGGGAGACCCAGTACTTC. Residues: CASSNSKTGGGETQYF. Full variable domain (missing parts from reference TRBV9 and TRBJ2-5): DSGVTQTPKHLITATGQRVTLRCSPRSGDLSVYWYQQSLDQGLQFLIQYYNGEERAKGNILERFSAQQFPDLHSELNLSSLELGDSALYFCASSNSKTGGGETQYFGPGTRLLVL.

J is TRBJ1-2 and V is TRBV11-2, with a possible D match to TRBD1 (5 bases). CDR1 is SGHAT and CDR2 is FQNNGV in the germline V gene. Trimming removed 1 base at V and 8 bases at J, with 11 bases between. The CDR3 is 13 amino acids. The CDR3 loop reads CASSLGGGGGYTF. As DNA, the CDR3 is TGTGCCAGCAGCTTAGGTGGGGGAGGCGGCTACACCTTC.

The chain has TRBV10-3 and TRBJ2-5; D remains unclear. The V end lost 8 bases, the J end lost 4 bases, and 11 bases lay between the germline ends. This CDR3 has 12 amino acids. Germline V CDR1 and CDR2: ENHRY, SYGVKD. CDR3 nucleotides: TGTGCCATCTCCCCCGGCGGAGAGACCCAGTACTTC. It is translated as CAISPGGETQYF.

The chain links TRBV15 to TRBJ2-1; 10 nucleotides match TRBD2. V shed 6 bases, J shed 3 bases, and the junction held 5 bases outside the gene matches. Germline CDR1 LNHNV, CDR2 YYDKDF (reference sequence). This CDR3 has 15 residues. The CDR3 spells CATRTVAGGYNEQFF. The CDR3 bases are TGTGCCACCAGGACCGTAGCGGGGGGCTACAATGAGCAGTTCTTC.

The chain recombines TRBV5-5 with TRBJ2-1, with D perhaps TRBD2 (6 bases). Trimming pared 4 bases from V and 6 bases from J, leaving 14 bases between. In germline, CDR1 is SGHKS, CDR2 YYEKEE (reference sequence). The CDR3 has 14 amino acids. The DNA for the CDR3 is TGTGCCAGCAGCCCCAGACTAGTGTCCAATGAGCAGTTCTTC. Its protein is CASSPRLVSNEQFF.

This chain links TRBV18 with TRBJ1-5, with unresolved D. Trimming stripped 11 bases from V and 2 bases from J, with 13 bases between. The CDR3 runs to 13 residues. Germline V lookup: CDR1 KGHSH, CDR2 LQKENI. The CDR3 region is CAAREGRNQPQHF. The CDR3 nucleotides read TGTGCCGCCCGGGAGGGCCGCAATCAGCCCCAGCATTTT. The variable domain in full, with the rest retrieved from reference TRBV18 and TRBJ1-5, is NAGVMQNPRHLVRRRGQEARLRCSPMKGHSHVYWYRQLPEEGLKFMVYLQKENIIDESGMPKERFSAEFPKEGPSILRIQQVVRGDSAAYFCAAREGRNQPQHFGDGTRLSIL.

V usage is TRBV18 and J usage is TRBJ1-2; tentatively, D is TRBD1 (5 bases). CDR3 size: 12 residues. Trimming pared 4 bases from V and 4 bases from J, leaving 7 bases between. Germline CDR1 is KGHSH and CDR2 is LQKENI. The DNA of the CDR3 is TGTGCCAGCTCACGAGACAGCTATGGCTACACCTTC. It yields the protein CASSRDSYGYTF. Looking up the rest from reference TRBV18 and TRBJ1-2 gives the full variable domain: NAGVMQNPRHLVRRRGQEARLRCSPMKGHSHVYWYRQLPEEGLKFMVYLQKENIIDESGMPKERFSAEFPKEGPSILRIQQVVRGDSAAYFCASSRDSYGYTFGSGTRLTVV.